This T cell receptor beta chain originates from a study of blood T cells in healthy people across ages. Study-wide results and caveats: Any conclusive comparison of naive versus antigen-experienced cells was prevented by using unsorted PBMCs.

About this clonotype itself: Its antigen is as yet unknown.

Sample-barcoded 5' priming and a J-beta primer mix drove a second PCR of about 6 to 12 cycles. TCRdb re-called the 5' RACE reads through MiXCR, storing one row per CDR3 protein. The table includes 1.8 million or so distinct CDR3 sequences, roughly two fifths detected once. Sequenced input: blood. This TCR derives from a human donor in good health.

In DNA form, the CDR3 reads TGTGCCAGCAGCTTGGGCGCGCGGAGGGTACCACTCTACGAGCAGTACTTC. It codes for CASSLGARRVPLYEQYF. The chain is built from TRBV13 and TRBJ2-7; a possible D gene is TRBD2 (6 bases). V dropped 3 bases and J dropped 3 bases, with 21 bases sitting between them. Germline V CDR1 and CDR2: PRHDT, FYEKMQ (reference sequence). This CDR3 contains 17 residues.